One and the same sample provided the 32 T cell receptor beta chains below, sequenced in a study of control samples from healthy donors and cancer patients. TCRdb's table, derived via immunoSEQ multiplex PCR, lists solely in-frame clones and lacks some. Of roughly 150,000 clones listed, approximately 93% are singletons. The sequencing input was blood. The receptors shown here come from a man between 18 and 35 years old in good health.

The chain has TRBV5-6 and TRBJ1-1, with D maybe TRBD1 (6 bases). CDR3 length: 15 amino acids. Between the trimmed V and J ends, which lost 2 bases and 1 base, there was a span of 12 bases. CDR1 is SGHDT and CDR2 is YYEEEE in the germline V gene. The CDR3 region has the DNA TGTGCCAGCAGCTTCAAGGGACATACGAACACTGAAGCTTTCTTT. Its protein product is CASSFKGHTNTEAFF. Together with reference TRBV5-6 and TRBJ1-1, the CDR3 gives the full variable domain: DAGVTQSPTHLIKTRGQQVTLRCSPKSGHDTVSWYQQALGQGPQFIFQYYEEEERQRGNFPDRFSGHQFPNYSSELNVNALLLGDSALYLCASSFKGHTNTEAFFGQGTRLTVV.

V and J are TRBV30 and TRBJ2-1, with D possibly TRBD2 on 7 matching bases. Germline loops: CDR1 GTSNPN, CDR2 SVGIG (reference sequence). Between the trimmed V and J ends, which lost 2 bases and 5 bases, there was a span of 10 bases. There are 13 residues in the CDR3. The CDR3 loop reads CAWSKGGNNEQFF. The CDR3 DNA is TGTGCCTGGAGTAAGGGGGGGAACAATGAGCAGTTCTTC.

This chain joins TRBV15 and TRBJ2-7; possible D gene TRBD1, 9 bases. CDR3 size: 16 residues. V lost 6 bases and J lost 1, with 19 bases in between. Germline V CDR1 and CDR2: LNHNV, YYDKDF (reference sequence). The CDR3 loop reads CATRPGGTGNSYEQYF. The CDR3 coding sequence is TGTGCCACCAGACCGGGGGGGACAGGGAATTCCTACGAGCAGTACTTC.

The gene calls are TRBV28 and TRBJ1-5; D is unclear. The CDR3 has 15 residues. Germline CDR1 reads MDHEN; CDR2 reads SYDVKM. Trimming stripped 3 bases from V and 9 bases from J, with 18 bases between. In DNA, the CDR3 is TGTGCCAGCAGTTTGAAAGTTACCGAATCCGCGCCCCAGCATTTT. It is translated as CASSLKVTESAPQHF.

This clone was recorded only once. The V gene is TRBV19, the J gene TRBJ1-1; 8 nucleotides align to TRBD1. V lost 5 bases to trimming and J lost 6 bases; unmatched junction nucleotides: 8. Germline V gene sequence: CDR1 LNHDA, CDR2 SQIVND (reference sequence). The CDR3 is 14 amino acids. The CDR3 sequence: CASSFPDREAEAFF. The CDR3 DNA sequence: TGTGCCAGTAGTTTCCCGGACAGGGAGGCTGAAGCTTTCTTT.

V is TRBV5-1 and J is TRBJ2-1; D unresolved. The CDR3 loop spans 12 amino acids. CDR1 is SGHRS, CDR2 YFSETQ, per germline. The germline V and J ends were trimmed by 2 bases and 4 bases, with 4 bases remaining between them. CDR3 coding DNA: TGCGCCAGCAGCTTACGTTACAATGAGCAGTTCTTC. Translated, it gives CASSLRYNEQFF.

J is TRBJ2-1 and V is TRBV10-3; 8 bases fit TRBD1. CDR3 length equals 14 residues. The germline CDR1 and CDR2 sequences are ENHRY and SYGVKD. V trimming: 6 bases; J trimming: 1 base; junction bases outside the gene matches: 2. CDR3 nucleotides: TGTGCCATCAGGGGACAGGAATCCTACAATGAGCAGTTCTTC. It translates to CAIRGQESYNEQFF.

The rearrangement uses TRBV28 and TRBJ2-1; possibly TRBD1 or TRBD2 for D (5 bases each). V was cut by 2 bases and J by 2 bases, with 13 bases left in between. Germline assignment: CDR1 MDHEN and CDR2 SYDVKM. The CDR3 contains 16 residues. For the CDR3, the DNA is TGTGCCAGCAGTTTACCGAGGGGCAGCGCCTACAATGAGCAGTTCTTC. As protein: CASSLPRGSAYNEQFF.

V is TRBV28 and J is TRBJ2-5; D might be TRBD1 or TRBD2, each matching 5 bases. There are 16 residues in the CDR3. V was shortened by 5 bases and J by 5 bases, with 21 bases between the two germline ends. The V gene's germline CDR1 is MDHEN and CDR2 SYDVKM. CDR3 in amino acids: CASSTIGTAVGETQYF. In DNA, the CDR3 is TGTGCCAGCAGTACAATAGGGACCGCCGTAGGGGAGACCCAGTACTTC.

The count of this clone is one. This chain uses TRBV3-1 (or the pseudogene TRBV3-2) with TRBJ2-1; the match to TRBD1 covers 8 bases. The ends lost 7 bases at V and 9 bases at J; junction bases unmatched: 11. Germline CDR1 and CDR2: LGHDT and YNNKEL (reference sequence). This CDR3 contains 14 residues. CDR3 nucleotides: TGTGCCAGCACCACGCTACAGGGGGACGGTGAGCAGTTCTTC. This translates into CASTTLQGDGEQFF.

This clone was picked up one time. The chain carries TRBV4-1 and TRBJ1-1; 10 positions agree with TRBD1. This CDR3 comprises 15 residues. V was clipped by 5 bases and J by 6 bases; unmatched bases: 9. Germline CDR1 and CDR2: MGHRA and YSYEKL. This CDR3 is CASSFAGTGEAEAFF. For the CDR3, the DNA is TGCGCCAGCAGCTTCGCCGGGACAGGGGAGGCTGAAGCTTTCTTT.

In nucleotides, the CDR3 is TGCGCCAGCAGCCGCGGGACAGGGTCTGCAACTAATGAAAAACTGTTTTTT. Its protein product is CASSRGTGSATNEKLFF. V gene TRBV4-3 combines with J gene TRBJ1-4; 9 nucleotides align to TRBD1. CDR1 and CDR2 from the germline V gene are LGHNA and YSLEER. Trimming removed 4 bases from V and 0 bases from J; junction bases left unmatched: 6. This CDR3 contains 17 residues.

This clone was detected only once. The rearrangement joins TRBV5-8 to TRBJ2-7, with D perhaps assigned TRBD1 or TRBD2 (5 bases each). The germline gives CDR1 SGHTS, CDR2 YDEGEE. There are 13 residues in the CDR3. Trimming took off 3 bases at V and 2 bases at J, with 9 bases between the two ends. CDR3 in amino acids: CASSWGSPYEQYF. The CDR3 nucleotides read TGTGCCAGCAGCTGGGGGTCTCCCTACGAGCAGTACTTC.

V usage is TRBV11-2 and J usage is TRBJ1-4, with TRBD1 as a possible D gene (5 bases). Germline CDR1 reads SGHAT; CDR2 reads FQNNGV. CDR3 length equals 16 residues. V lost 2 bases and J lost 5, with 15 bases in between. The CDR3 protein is CASSLIRGGRNEKLFF. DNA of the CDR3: TGTGCCAGCAGCTTAATAAGGGGCGGAAGGAATGAAAAACTGTTTTTT.

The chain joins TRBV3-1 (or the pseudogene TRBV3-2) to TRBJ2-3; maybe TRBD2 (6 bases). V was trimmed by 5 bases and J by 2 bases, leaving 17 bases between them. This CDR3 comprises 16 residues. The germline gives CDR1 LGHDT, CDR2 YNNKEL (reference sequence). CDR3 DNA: TGTGCCAGCAGCTGGAGGGGAGTATCTTCCACAGATACGCAGTATTTT. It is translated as CASSWRGVSSTDTQYF.

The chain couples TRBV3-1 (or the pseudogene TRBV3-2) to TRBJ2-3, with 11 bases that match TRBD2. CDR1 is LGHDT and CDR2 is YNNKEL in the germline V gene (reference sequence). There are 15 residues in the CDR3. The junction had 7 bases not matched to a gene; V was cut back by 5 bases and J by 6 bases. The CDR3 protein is CASSGIAGGPDTQYF. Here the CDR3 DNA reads TGTGCCAGCAGCGGAATAGCGGGAGGGCCCGATACGCAGTATTTT.

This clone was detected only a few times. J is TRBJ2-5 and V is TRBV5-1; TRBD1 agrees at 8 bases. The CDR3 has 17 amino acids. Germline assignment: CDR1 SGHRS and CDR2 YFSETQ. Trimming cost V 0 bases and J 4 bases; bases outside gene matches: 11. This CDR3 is CASSLEARTGSRETQYF. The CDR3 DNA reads TGCGCCAGCAGCTTGGAGGCACGGACAGGGTCGCGAGAGACCCAGTACTTC. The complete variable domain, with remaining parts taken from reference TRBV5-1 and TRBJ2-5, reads KAGVTQTPRYLIKTRGQQVTLSCSPISGHRSVSWYQQTPGQGLQFLFEYFSETQRNKGNFPGRFSGRQFSNSRSEMNVSTLELGDSALYLCASSLEARTGSRETQYFGPGTRLLVL.

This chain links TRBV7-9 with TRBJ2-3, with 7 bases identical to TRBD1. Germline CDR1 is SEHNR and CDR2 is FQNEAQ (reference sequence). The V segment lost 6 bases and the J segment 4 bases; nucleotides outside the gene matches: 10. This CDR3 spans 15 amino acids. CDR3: CASSRGFQGADTQYF. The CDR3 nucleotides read TGTGCCAGCAGTCGGGGCTTCCAGGGGGCAGATACGCAGTATTTT.

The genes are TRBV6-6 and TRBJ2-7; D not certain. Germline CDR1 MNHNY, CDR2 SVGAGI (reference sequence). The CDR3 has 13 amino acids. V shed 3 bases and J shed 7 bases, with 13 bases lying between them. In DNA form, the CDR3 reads TGTGCCAGCAGTTATGTGGCTTCCAGGGAGCAGTACTTC. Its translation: CASSYVASREQYF.

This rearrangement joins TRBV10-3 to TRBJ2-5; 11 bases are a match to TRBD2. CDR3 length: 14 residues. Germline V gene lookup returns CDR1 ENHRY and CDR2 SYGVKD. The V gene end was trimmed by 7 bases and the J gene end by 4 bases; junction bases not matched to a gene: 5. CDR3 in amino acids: CAINSGGAGETQYF. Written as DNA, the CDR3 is TGTGCCATCAATAGCGGGGGGGCCGGAGAGACCCAGTACTTC.

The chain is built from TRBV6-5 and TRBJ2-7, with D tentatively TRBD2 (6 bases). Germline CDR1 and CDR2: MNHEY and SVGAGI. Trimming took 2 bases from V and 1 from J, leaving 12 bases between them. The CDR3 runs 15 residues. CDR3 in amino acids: CASSYRSAGSYEQYF. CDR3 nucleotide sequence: TGTGCCAGCAGTTACCGATCGGCGGGGTCCTACGAGCAGTACTTC.

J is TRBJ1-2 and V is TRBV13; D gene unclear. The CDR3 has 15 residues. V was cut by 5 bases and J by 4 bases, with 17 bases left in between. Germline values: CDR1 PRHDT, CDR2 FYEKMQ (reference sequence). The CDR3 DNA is TGTGCCAGCAGCCCCCTCGGGCCCGCCCGCTATGGCTACACCTTC. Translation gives CASSPLGPARYGYTF. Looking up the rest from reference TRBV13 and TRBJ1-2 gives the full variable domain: AAGVIQSPRHLIKEKRETATLKCYPIPRHDTVYWYQQGPGQDPQFLISFYEKMQSDKGSIPDRFSAQQFSDYHSELNMSSLELGDSALYFCASSPLGPARYGYTFGSGTRLTVV.

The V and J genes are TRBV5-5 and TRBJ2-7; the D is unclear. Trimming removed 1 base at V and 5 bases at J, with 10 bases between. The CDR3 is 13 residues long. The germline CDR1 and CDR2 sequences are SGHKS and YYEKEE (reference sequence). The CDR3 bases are TGTGCCAGCAGCTTGCAGTCTATACACGAGCAGTACTTC. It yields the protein CASSLQSIHEQYF.

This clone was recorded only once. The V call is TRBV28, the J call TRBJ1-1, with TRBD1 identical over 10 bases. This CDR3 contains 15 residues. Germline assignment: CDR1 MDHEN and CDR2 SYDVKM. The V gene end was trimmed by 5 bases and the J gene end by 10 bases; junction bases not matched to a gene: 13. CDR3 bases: TGTGCCAGCAGTGCACCGGGACAGGGGACTTTTGGAGCTTTCTTT. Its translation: CASSAPGQGTFGAFF. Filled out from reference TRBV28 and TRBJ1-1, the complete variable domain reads DVKVTQSSRYLVKRTGEKVFLECVQDMDHENMFWYRQDPGLGLRLIYFSYDVKMKEKGDIPEGYSVSREKKERFSLILESASTNQTSMYLCASSAPGQGTFGAFFGQGTRLTVV.

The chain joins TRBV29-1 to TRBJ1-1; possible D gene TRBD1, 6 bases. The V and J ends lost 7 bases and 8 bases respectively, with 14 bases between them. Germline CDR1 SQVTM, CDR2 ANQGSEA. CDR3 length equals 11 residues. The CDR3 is CSGRQETEAFF. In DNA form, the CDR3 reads TGCAGCGGGAGACAGGAAACCGAAGCTTTCTTT.

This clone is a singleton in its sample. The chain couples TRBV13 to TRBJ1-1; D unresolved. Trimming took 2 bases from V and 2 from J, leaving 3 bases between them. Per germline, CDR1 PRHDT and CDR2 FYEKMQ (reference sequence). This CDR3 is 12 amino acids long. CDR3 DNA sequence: TGTGCCAGCAGCTTACCCAACACTGAAGCTTTCTTT. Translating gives CASSLPNTEAFF.

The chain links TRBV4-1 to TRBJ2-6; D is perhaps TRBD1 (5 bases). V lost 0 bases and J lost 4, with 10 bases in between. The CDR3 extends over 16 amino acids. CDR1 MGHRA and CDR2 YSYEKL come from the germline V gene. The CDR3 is CASSQDAGYGANVLTF. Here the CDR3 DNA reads TGCGCCAGCAGCCAAGATGCAGGGTACGGGGCCAACGTCCTGACTTTC.

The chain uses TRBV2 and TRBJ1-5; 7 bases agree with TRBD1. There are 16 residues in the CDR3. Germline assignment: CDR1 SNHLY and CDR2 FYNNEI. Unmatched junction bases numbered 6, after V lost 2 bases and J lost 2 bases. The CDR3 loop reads CASSERQGRRNQPQHF. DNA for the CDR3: TGTGCCAGCAGTGAAAGACAGGGTCGGCGCAATCAGCCCCAGCATTTT.

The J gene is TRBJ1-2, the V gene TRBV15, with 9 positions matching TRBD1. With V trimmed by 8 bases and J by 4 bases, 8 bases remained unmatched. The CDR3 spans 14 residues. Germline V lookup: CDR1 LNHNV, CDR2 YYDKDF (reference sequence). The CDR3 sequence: CATSPGQGAYGYTF. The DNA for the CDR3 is TGTGCCACCTCCCCGGGACAGGGTGCCTATGGCTACACCTTC. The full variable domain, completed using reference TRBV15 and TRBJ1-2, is DAMVIQNPRYQVTQFGKPVTLSCSQTLNHNVMYWYQQKSSQAPKLLFHYYDKDFNNEADTPDNFQSRRPNTSFCFLDIRSPGLGDTAMYLCATSPGQGAYGYTFGSGTRLTVV.

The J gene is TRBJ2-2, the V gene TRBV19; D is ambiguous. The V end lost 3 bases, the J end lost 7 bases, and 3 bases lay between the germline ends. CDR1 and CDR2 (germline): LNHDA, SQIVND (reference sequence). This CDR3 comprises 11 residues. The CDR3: CASSMVGELFF. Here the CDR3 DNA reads TGTGCCAGTAGTATGGTCGGGGAGCTGTTTTTT.

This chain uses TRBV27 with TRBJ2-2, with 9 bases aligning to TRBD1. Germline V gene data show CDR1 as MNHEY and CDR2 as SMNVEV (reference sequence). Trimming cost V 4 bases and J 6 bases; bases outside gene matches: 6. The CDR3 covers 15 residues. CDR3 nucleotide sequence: TGTGCCAGCAGTTCCCCGACAGGGGGTGCCGGGGAGCTGTTTTTT. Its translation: CASSSPTGGAGELFF.

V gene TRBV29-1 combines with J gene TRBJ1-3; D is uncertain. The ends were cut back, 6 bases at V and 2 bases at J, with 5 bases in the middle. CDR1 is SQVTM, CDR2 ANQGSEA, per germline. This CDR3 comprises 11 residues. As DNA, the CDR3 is TGCAGCGTCCGGACTGGAAACACCATATATTTT. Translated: CSVRTGNTIYF.